One sample yielded the 18 T cell receptor beta chains listed below, sequenced in a study of human thymus T cells. Libraries were prepared by immunoSEQ multiplex PCR; TCRdb keeps only in-frame clonotypes and omits some of them. This sample has some 130,000 clones, with over 85% found just once. Corrective cardiac surgery supplied the resected thymus tissue. The source material was thymus tissue. These receptors were obtained from a boy less than two years old with a congenital heart defect but otherwise immunologically healthy.

The V and J genes are TRBV7-6 and TRBJ2-7; 12 bases are shared with TRBD2. The J segment lost 9 bases and the V segment lost 5 bases, leaving 14 bases of the junction unmatched. This CDR3 is 16 amino acids long. The germline CDR1 and CDR2 sequences are SGHVS and FNYEAQ. The CDR3, as DNA: TGTGCCAGCAGCCCAGCACTGGCTAGCGGGGGGGCCATGCAGTACTTC. Residues: CASSPALASGGAMQYF.

The J gene is TRBJ2-3, the V gene TRBV5-1; TRBD2 might be the D (6 bases). The CDR3 is made up of 17 amino acids. Trimming took off 4 bases at V and 4 bases at J, with 22 bases between the two ends. Per germline, CDR1 SGHRS and CDR2 YFSETQ. The CDR3 is CASSPAGLTFMSDTQYF. The CDR3 DNA sequence: TGCGCCAGCAGCCCGGCGGGACTGACCTTTATGTCAGATACGCAGTATTTT.

J is TRBJ2-7 and V is TRBV6-5, with D perhaps TRBD1 or TRBD2 (5 bases each). The germline gives CDR1 MNHEY, CDR2 SVGAGI. Trimming took off 8 bases at V and 6 bases at J, with 20 bases between the two ends. CDR3 size: 14 residues. The CDR3 bases are TGTGCCAGCTCCGGGGCCGCCCGGTCGTTCGAGCAGTACTTC. Its translation: CASSGAARSFEQYF.

The chain uses TRBV19 and TRBJ2-3; no clear D gene. V was cut by 6 bases and J by 2 bases, with 9 bases left in between. The CDR3 runs to 13 residues. In germline, CDR1 is LNHDA, CDR2 SQIVND (reference sequence). This CDR3 reads CASSADATDTQYF. CDR3 DNA sequence: TGTGCCAGTAGCGCTGACGCCACAGATACGCAGTATTTT. Together with reference TRBV19 and TRBJ2-3, the CDR3 gives the full variable domain: DGGITQSPKYLFRKEGQNVTLSCEQNLNHDAMYWYRQDPGQGLRLIYYSQIVNDFQKGDIAEGYSVSREKKESFPLTVTSAQKNPTAFYLCASSADATDTQYFGPGTRLTVL.

The chain carries TRBV4-3 and TRBJ2-3, with D perhaps TRBD1 (5 bases). V lost 0 bases to trimming and J lost 2 bases, with 15 bases between them. Germline V gene lookup returns CDR1 LGHNA and CDR2 YSLEER. This CDR3 is 17 amino acids long. CDR3 amino acids: CASSQDKKGRDTDTQYF. The CDR3 DNA follows: TGCGCCAGCAGCCAAGATAAGAAGGGCAGGGACACAGATACGCAGTATTTT.

This clone was seen once. The chain couples TRBV5-6 to TRBJ2-2; D possibly corresponds to TRBD1 (5 bases). CDR3 length: 15 residues. Trimming removed 5 bases at V and 6 bases at J, with 17 bases between. In germline, CDR1 is SGHDT, CDR2 YYEEEE. The chain's CDR3 is CASRPRAVGAGELFF. The CDR3 region has the DNA TGTGCCAGCAGACCTCGGGCGGTAGGGGCCGGGGAGCTGTTTTTT.

The V and J genes are TRBV19 and TRBJ1-2; TRBD1 matches 9 bases. Germline CDR1 and CDR2: LNHDA and SQIVND (reference sequence). The CDR3 has 15 amino acids. Trimming at V came to 6 bases and at J to 7 bases, leaving 12 bases not matched to a gene. CDR3 nucleotides: TGTGCCAGTAGCCCCCTCGGGACAGGGAGACTTGGCTACACCTTC. It yields the protein CASSPLGTGRLGYTF.

The chain is built from TRBV5-6 and TRBJ2-1; TRBD1 or TRBD2 may be the D gene (5 bases each). This CDR3 contains 16 residues. Trimming removed 0 bases at V and 0 bases at J, with 10 bases between. Germline CDR1 is SGHDT and CDR2 is YYEEEE. The CDR3 sequence: CASSLAGQSSYNEQFF. The CDR3 nucleotides are TGTGCCAGCAGCTTGGCGGGGCAGAGCTCCTACAATGAGCAGTTCTTC.

This clone has just one count. The chain is built from TRBV5-1 and TRBJ2-2; 11 nucleotides agree with TRBD1. The CDR3 consists of 15 residues. Looked up from germline, CDR1 is SGHRS and CDR2 is YFSETQ. The V gene end was trimmed by 2 bases and the J gene end by 6 bases; junction bases not matched to a gene: 3. This CDR3 reads CASSLGQGAPGELFF. DNA of the CDR3: TGCGCCAGCAGCTTAGGACAGGGGGCTCCCGGGGAGCTGTTTTTT.

The chain links TRBV30 to TRBJ1-5; 7 bases fit TRBD1. Germline loops: CDR1 GTSNPN, CDR2 SVGIG (reference sequence). V lost 0 bases, J lost 5 bases, and 1 base stayed unmatched. The CDR3 is 13 amino acids. CDR3 nucleotide sequence: TGTGCCTGGAGTGTCAGGGGGGATCAGCCCCAGCATTTT. Translation: CAWSVRGDQPQHF.

This clone showed up just once. The chain links TRBV14 to TRBJ2-2; perhaps TRBD2 as D (7 bases). The CDR3 sequence is 17 residues long. V lost 3 bases, J lost 7 bases, and 21 bases lay in between. Germline V gene lookup returns CDR1 SGHDN and CDR2 FVKESK. The CDR3 coding sequence is TGTGCCAGCAGCCATGAGGGGGGGCCCTTAGGCAGCGGGGAGCTGTTTTTT. Its protein is CASSHEGGPLGSGELFF.

V gene TRBV28 combines with J gene TRBJ1-6; TRBD1 matches at 8 bases. Germline-derived CDR1 and CDR2 are MDHEN and SYDVKM. The CDR3 totals 17 residues. The junction had 4 bases not matched to a gene; V was cut back by 2 bases and J by 1 base. In DNA, the CDR3 is TGTGCCAGCAGTTTAGGGCACAGGGGGTCCTATAATTCACCCCTCCACTTT. This translates into CASSLGHRGSYNSPLHF.

This clone appeared a single time. The genes are TRBV9 and TRBJ1-1, with D perhaps matching TRBD1 (5 bases). Germline CDR1 is SGDLS and CDR2 is YYNGEE. V was pared by 0 bases and J by 3 bases, with 12 bases between. The CDR3 extends over 15 amino acids. The CDR3 DNA reads as TGTGCCAGCAGCGTAGACCCAACGGGGCACACTGAAGCTTTCTTT. This gives the protein CASSVDPTGHTEAFF.

The J gene is TRBJ2-5, the V gene TRBV29-1, with 7 nucleotides matching TRBD1. The CDR3 length is 13 residues. J gave up 5 bases and V 7 bases, and 10 bases lay outside the gene matches. Looked up from germline, CDR1 is SQVTM and CDR2 is ANQGSEA. The CDR3 here is CSAVGSRGETQYF. DNA for the CDR3: TGCAGCGCCGTTGGATCCAGGGGGGAGACCCAGTACTTC.

V gene TRBV7-2 combines with J gene TRBJ2-3; D tentatively reads TRBD1 or TRBD2 (5 bases each). The CDR3 covers 12 residues. V gave up 6 bases and J gave up 6 bases, with 10 bases separating them. Germline lookup yields CDR1 SGHTA and CDR2 FQGNSA. CDR3 nucleotide sequence: TGTGCCAGCAGGGGGTGGGGGGATACGCAGTATTTT. Amino acids: CASRGWGDTQYF.

This chain uses TRBV4-1 with TRBJ1-1, with TRBD1 matching over 9 bases. The ends lost 4 bases at V and 2 bases at J; junction bases unmatched: 5. The length of the CDR3 is 15 residues. Germline loops: CDR1 MGHRA, CDR2 YSYEKL. CDR3 sequence: CASSPRQGGNTEAFF. CDR3 bases: TGCGCCAGCAGCCCACGACAGGGGGGCAACACTGAAGCTTTCTTT.

This sequence joins TRBV28 and TRBJ1-6; a possible D gene is TRBD1 (6 bases). Germline V gives CDR1 MDHEN, CDR2 SYDVKM. There are 19 residues in the CDR3. Trimming removed 2 bases at V and 0 bases at J, with 17 bases between. The CDR3 region has the DNA TGTGCCAGCAGTTTAAAAGTCGTAGGGGGGAGCTCCTATAATTCACCCCTCCACTTT. Its protein is CASSLKVVGGSSYNSPLHF. The full variable domain, completed using reference TRBV28 and TRBJ1-6, is DVKVTQSSRYLVKRTGEKVFLECVQDMDHENMFWYRQDPGLGLRLIYFSYDVKMKEKGDIPEGYSVSREKKERFSLILESASTNQTSMYLCASSLKVVGGSSYNSPLHFGNGTRLTVT.

The CDR3 spells CASSQDTPYEQYF. The CDR3 nucleotides read TGTGCCAGCAGTCAGGACACCCCTTACGAGCAGTACTTC. This rearrangement joins TRBV6-5 to TRBJ2-7; TRBD1 is a possible D gene (5 bases). The CDR3 runs to 13 residues. V was trimmed by 5 bases and J by 4 bases, leaving 12 bases between them. Germline V CDR1 and CDR2: MNHEY, SVGAGI.